A selection of T cell receptor beta chains follows, all from one sample in a study of tumor and adjacent non-tumor tissue in lung cancer. TCRdb itself ran the multiplex PCR reads through MiXCR, one entry per CDR3 protein. The profile shows fewer than 80,000 distinct CDR3 sequences, around 70% of them singletons. What was sequenced was lung tumor tissue. These receptors all come from a woman between 65 and 79 years old with non-small cell lung cancer. The CDR3 runs from the conserved cysteine through the conserved F or W. A D gene is named only where the DNA matches it firmly. For some rows the clone size is stated as once, few or many, or as a class when expanded; others skip it.

d_gene	v_gene	j_gene	abundance	CDR3nt	CDR3aa
.	TRBV4-1	TRBJ2-7	.	TGCGCCAGCAGCCAGAGAGCGAGAGTGTCTACCTACGATCAGTACTTC	CASSQRARVSTYDQYF
.	TRBV29-1	TRBJ1-2	.	TGCAGCGTTGGGGGACAATCTAAGTACGGCTACACCTTC	CSVGGQSKYGYTF
.	TRBV12-3/TRBV12-4	TRBJ1-1	.	TGTGCCATCAGGAACCAGGGGCCCGGGGAAGCTTTCTTT	CAIRNQGPGEAFF
.	TRBV4-1	TRBJ2-1	.	TGTGCCAGCGGCCAAGTTTTCGGATCTCCATCCCCCAATGAGCAGTTCTTC	CASGQVFGSPSPNEQFF
.	TRBV11-2	TRBJ1-2	many	TGTGCCAGCAGCCAAAGTGCTGGCTATGGCTACACCTTC	CASSQSAGYGYTF
.	TRBV2	TRBJ1-3	once	TGTGCCAGCAGTGCTACAGGACGCTCTGGAAACACCATATATTTT	CASSATGRSGNTIYF
.	TRBV11-2	TRBJ1-5	.	TGTGCCAGCAGCTTAGATCTCAATCAGCACCAACATTTT	CASSLDLNQHQHF
TRBD1	TRBV5-1	TRBJ2-1	few	TGCGCCAGCAGGGGACAGGGAACTGACTCCTACAATGAGCAGTTCTTC	CASRGQGTDSYNEQFF
.	TRBV6-6	TRBJ1-2	few	TGTGCCAGTAGGCAAGGGACACTCTCATTAAACTATGACTACACCTTC	CASRQGTLSLNYDYTF
.	TRBV5-1	TRBJ2-2	.	TGCGCCAGCAGTTCCGGGATAGGGAACACCGGGGAGCTGTTTTTT	CASSSGIGNTGELFF
TRBD1	TRBV29-1	TRBJ1-1	once	TGCAGCGTTAACCTTGACAGGGACGAGGAAGCTGAAGCTTTCTTT	CSVNLDRDEEAEAFF
.	TRBV5-4	TRBJ2-1	.	TGTGACAGCAGCCCAGTGAGGGCCACGGATGAGCAGTTCTTC	CDSSPVRATDEQFF
TRBD2	TRBV2	TRBJ2-5	few	TGTGCCAGCCAGCGGGAGGGCACCGAGACCCAGTACTTC	CASQREGTETQYF
TRBD2	TRBV4-2	TRBJ2-2	few	TGTGGCAGCAGCCAAGATGGGGCGAGCGGGGGGAACATCGGGGAGCTGTTTTTT	CGSSQDGASGGNIGELFF
TRBD2	TRBV11-2	TRBJ2-7	.	TGTGCCAGCAGCCTCACAGCCGGGCTAGCGGGAGACGAGCAGTACTTC	CASSLTAGLAGDEQYF
.	TRBV28	TRBJ2-7	.	TGTACCAGCCAGGGGAATCTCTACGAGAAGTACTTC	CTSQGNLYEKYF
TRBD1	TRBV7-3	TRBJ2-1	.	TGTGCCAGCAGCTTAAGTCGGGACAGCTCCTACAATGAGCAGTTCTTC	CASSLSRDSSYNEQFF
TRBD1	TRBV28	TRBJ1-2	many	TGTGCCAGCAGAGCGGGACAGGGAAACTATGGCTACACCTTC	CASRAGQGNYGYTF
.	TRBV11-1	TRBJ1-1	.	TGTGCCAGGAACTCCACCGGGACCCGAAACACTGAAGCTTTCTTC	CARNSTGTRNTEAFF
.	TRBV28	TRBJ1-1	many	TGTGCCAGCAGCCCCTTACAGGGACCATGGGTGAACACTGAAGCTTTCTTT	CASSPLQGPWVNTEAFF
.	TRBV7-2	TRBJ2-2	few	TGTGCCAGCAGACGGACAGGGACAGGCGGGAGGCTCACCGGGGAGCTGTTTTTT	CASRRTGTGGRLTGELFF
.	TRBV29-1	TRBJ2-1	medium-sized	TGCAGCGTTGAAGTAGCCGGGGGCGGTGAGCAGTTCTTC	CSVEVAGGGEQFF
TRBD2	TRBV4-2	TRBJ2-3	once	TGTGCCAGCAGCCGAGAGTACAGCGGGAGGGATACACAGTATTTT	CASSREYSGRDTQYF
.	TRBV12-3/TRBV12-4	TRBJ2-3	.	TGTGCCAGCAGTTTGTTAGTGGGCCCAACAGATACGCAGTATTTT	CASSLLVGPTDTQYF
.	TRBV12-3/TRBV12-4	TRBJ2-2	.	TGTGCCAGCAGTTTACTTGCTCCGAACACCGTGGAGCTGTTTTTT	CASSLLAPNTVELFF
TRBD2	TRBV20-1	TRBJ2-1	many	TGCAGTGCTCTAGCGGAACGCTATGAGCAGTTCTTC	CSALAERYEQFF
TRBD2	TRBV10-3	TRBJ2-3	.	TGTGCCACGAAGGGACTAGCGGACTCGGATACGCAGTATTTT	CATKGLADSDTQYF
.	TRBV10-3	TRBJ1-1	many	TGTGCCAAATCGACAGGATTGAACACTGAAGCTTTCTTT	CAKSTGLNTEAFF
TRBD1	TRBV5-6	TRBJ1-2	.	TGTGCCAGCAGTGACATTTCAGGGGGCGGGGATGACTACACCTTC	CASSDISGGGDDYTF
.	TRBV6-5	TRBJ2-6	once	TGTGCCAGCAGCCGTTCCGGGACACTTCGCGGCGGATCTGGGGCCAGCGTCCTGAATTTC	CASSRSGTLRGGSGASVLNF
.	TRBV6-5	TRBJ2-3	large	TGTGCCAGCAGTTACTCTGGAGGGACTCACTACCCAGATACGCAGTATTTT	CASSYSGGTHYPDTQYF
.	TRBV6-5	TRBJ1-5	.	TGTGCCAGCAGTTACCGTCTCAATCGGCCTCAGCATTTT	CASSYRLNRPQHF
.	TRBV29-1	TRBJ2-1	.	TGCAGCGTCAAGTCCGGTTTTACCCACAATGAGCAGTTCTTC	CSVKSGFTHNEQFF
.	TRBV29-1	TRBJ2-3	.	TGCAGCGTTGGAAGTAACGGGGGAACAGATACGCAGTATTTT	CSVGSNGGTDTQYF
TRBD1	TRBV29-1	TRBJ2-3	.	TGCAACGTTGCCGGGGACAGGGGGGACCCCCAGTATTTT	CNVAGDRGDPQYF
.	TRBV5-5	TRBJ2-3	.	TGTGCCAGCAGCCACAACGGTCCAGATACGCAATATTTT	CASSHNGPDTQYF
TRBD1	TRBV6-2/TRBV6-3	TRBJ2-5	many	TGTGCCAGCAGTTACTCGATTTGGAAACCCCGGGACAGGGGTCAAGAGACCCAGTACTTC	CASSYSIWKPRDRGQETQYF
.	TRBV12-3/TRBV12-4	TRBJ2-1	few	TGTGCCGGCATCTTAGCCGGGAGCGGATACAATGAGCAGTTCTTC	CAGILAGSGYNEQFF
.	TRBV6-5	TRBJ1-1	.	TGTGCCAGCAGTTACTCTCGGACAAGGGGATTGAATACTGAAGCGTTCTTT	CASSYSRTRGLNTEAFF
.	TRBV6-1	TRBJ1-2	.	TGTGTCAGCAGTGTCGGAGATGCCTATGGATACACCTTC	CVSSVGDAYGYTF